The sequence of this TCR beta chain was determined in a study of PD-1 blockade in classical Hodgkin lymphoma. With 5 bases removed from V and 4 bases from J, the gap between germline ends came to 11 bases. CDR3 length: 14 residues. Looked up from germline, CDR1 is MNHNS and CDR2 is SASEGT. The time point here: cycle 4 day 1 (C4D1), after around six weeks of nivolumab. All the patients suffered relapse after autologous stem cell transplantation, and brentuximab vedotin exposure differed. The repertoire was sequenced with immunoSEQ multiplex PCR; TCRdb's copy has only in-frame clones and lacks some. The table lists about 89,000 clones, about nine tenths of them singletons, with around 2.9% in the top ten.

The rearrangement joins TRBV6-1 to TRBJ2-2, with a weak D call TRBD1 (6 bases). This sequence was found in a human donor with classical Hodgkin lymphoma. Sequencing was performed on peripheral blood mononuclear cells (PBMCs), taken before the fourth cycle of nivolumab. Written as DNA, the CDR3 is TGTGCCAGCAGTACAGGGCGGGTCACCGGGGAGCTGTTTTTT. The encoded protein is CASSTGRVTGELFF.